The 5 T cell receptor beta chains in this list originate from one sample, sequenced in a study of blood T cells in healthy people across ages. Alongside a J-beta primer mix, a sample-barcoded 5' primer served in a second PCR lasting about 7 to 11 cycles. In TCRdb, the 5' RACE reads were re-called with MiXCR into one record per CDR3 protein. This table has about 570,000 distinct CDR3 sequences, roughly 28% appearing once. The sequencing input was blood. The receptor set was obtained from a woman in her sixties or seventies in good health.

This clonotype came up a few times. V and J are TRBV10-3 and TRBJ2-1; D remains ambiguous. The CDR3 consists of 11 residues. CDR1 is ENHRY and CDR2 is SYGVKD in the germline V gene. The V gene lost 7 bases and the J gene lost 8 bases, with 9 bases spanning the gap. As DNA, the CDR3 is TGTGCCATCAAGAAAACCCATGAGCAGTTCTTC. This translates into CAIKKTHEQFF.

This chain joins TRBV11-1 and TRBJ1-2, with 7 positions matching TRBD1. The CDR3 has 14 residues. Trimming removed 5 bases from V and 5 bases from J; junction bases left unmatched: 8. Germline assignment: CDR1 SGHAT and CDR2 FQDESV (reference sequence). CDR3 amino acids: CASSPQGIPYGYTF. The CDR3 bases are TGTGCCAGCAGCCCACAGGGGATTCCGTATGGCTACACCTTC. The variable domain in full, completed from reference TRBV11-1 and TRBJ1-2, reads EAEVAQSPRYKITEKSQAVAFWCDPISGHATLYWYRQILGQGPELLVQFQDESVVDDSQLPKDRFSAERLKGVDSTLKIQPAELGDSAMYLCASSPQGIPYGYTFGSGTRLTVV.

The chain joins TRBV3-1 to TRBJ2-1; TRBD2 agrees at 13 bases. This CDR3 is 16 amino acids long. In germline, CDR1 is LGHDT, CDR2 YNNKEL (reference sequence). V lost 0 bases and J lost 15; bases outside the gene matches: 11. The CDR3 DNA sequence: TGTGCCAGCAGCCAAGACCCAACTAGCGGGGGGGCTTATAGGTTCTTC. Translating it yields CASSQDPTSGGAYRFF.

This chain joins TRBV29-1 and TRBJ2-7; a weak D match, TRBD1 (5 bases). V was pared by 4 bases and J by 7 bases, with 14 bases between. Germline assignment: CDR1 SQVTM and CDR2 ANQGSEA. CDR3 length: 12 residues. CDR3 DNA sequence: TGCAGCGTTGGTTGGGGCAAGGGAGAGCAGTACTTC. Its protein product is CSVGWGKGEQYF.

The J gene is TRBJ2-1, the V gene TRBV28; TRBD1 aligns across 12 bases. CDR1 and CDR2 from the germline V gene are MDHEN and SYDVKM. This CDR3 has 17 amino acids. The V segment lost 6 bases and the J segment 4 bases; nucleotides outside the gene matches: 10. As DNA, the CDR3 is TGTGCCAGCAGAACCTTCCGGGACAGGGGGCTATACAATGAGCAGTTCTTC. Its protein is CASRTFRDRGLYNEQFF.